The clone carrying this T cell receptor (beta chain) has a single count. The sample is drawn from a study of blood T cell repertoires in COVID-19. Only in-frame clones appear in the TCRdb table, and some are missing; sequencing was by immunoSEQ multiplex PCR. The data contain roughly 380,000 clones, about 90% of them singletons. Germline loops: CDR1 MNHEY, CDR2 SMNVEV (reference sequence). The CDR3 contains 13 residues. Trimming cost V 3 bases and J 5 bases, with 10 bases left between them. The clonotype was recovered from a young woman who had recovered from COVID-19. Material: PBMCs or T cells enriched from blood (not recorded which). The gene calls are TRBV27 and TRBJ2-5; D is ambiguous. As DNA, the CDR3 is TGTGCCAGCAGTTTCGGAGTTGGGGAGACCCAGTACTTC. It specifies CASSFGVGETQYF.